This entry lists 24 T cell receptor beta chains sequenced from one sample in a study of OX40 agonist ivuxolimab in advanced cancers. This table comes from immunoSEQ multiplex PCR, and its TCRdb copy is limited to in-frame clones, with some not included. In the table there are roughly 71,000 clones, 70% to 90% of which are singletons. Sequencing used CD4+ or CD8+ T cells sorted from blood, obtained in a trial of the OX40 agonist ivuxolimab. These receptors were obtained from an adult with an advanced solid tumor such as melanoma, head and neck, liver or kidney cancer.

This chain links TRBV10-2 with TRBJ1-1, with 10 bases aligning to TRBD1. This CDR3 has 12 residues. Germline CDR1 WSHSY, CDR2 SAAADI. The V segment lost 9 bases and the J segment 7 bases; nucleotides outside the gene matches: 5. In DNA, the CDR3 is TGCGCCAGTTCCGGACAGGGGGATGAAGCTTTCTTT. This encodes CASSGQGDEAFF.

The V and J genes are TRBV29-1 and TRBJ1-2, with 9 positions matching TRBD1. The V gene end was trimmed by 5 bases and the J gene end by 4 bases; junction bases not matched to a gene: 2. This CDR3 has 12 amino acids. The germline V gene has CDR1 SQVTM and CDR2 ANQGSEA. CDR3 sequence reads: CSVMTGGYGYTF. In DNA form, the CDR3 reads TGCAGCGTTATGACAGGGGGCTATGGCTACACCTTC.

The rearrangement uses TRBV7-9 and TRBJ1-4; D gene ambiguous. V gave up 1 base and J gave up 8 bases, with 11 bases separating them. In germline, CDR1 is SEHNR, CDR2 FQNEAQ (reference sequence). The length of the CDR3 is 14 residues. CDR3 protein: CASSLVGVAEKLFF. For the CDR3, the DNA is TGTGCCAGCAGCTTAGTAGGTGTGGCCGAAAAACTGTTTTTT. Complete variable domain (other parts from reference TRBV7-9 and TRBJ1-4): DTGVSQNPRHKITKRGQNVTFRCDPISEHNRLYWYRQTLGQGPEFLTYFQNEAQLEKSRLLSDRFSAERPKGSFSTLEIQRTEQGDSAMYLCASSLVGVAEKLFFGSGTQLSVL.

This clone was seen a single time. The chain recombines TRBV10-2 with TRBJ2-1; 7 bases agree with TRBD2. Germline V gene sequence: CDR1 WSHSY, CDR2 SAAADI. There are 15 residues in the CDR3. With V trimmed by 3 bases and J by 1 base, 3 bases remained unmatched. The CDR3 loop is CASSDLAVSYNEQFF. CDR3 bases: TGCGCCAGCAGTGATCTAGCGGTATCCTACAATGAGCAGTTCTTC.

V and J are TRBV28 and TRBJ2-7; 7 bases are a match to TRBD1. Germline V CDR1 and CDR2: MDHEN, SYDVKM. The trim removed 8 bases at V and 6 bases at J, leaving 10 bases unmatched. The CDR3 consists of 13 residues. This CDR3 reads CASGVGRQGEQYF. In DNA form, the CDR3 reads TGTGCCAGCGGAGTAGGTAGACAGGGCGAGCAGTACTTC.

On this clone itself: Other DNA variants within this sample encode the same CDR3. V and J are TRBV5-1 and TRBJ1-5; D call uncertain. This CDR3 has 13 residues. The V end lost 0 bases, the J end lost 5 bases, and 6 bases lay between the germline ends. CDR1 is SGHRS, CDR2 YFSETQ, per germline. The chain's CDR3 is CASSLGTDQPQHF. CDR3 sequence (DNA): TGCGCCAGCAGCTTGGGGACCGATCAGCCCCAGCATTTT.

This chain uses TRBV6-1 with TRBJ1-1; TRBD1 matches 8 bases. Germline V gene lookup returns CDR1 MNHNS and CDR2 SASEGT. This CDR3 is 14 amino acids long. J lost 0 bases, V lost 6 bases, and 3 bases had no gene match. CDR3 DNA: TGTGCCAGCAGGGAACAGGGGGTGAACACTGAAGCTTTCTTT. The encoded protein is CASREQGVNTEAFF.

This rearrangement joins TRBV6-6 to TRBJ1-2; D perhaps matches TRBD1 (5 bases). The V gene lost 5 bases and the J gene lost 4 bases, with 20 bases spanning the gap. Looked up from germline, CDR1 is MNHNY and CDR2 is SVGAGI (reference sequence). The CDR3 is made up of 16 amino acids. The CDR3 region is CASSPRDPAQSYGYTF. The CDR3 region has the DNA TGTGCCAGCAGTCCCCGGGACCCAGCCCAGAGCTATGGCTACACCTTC.

The DNA for the CDR3 is TGTGCCAGCACTCGGACAGGCAATTCACCCCTCCACTTT. Protein sequence: CASTRTGNSPLHF. V usage is TRBV6-6 and J usage is TRBJ1-6, with TRBD1 matching 7 bases. The junction had 4 bases not matched to a gene; V was cut back by 7 bases and J by 7 bases. The germline gives CDR1 MNHNY, CDR2 SVGAGI (reference sequence). The CDR3 is made up of 13 amino acids.

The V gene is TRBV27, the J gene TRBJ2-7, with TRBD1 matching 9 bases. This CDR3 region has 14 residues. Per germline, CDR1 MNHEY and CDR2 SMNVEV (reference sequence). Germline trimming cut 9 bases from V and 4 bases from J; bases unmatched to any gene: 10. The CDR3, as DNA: TGTGCCAGTACCACGGGGACAGGGAATTACGAGCAGTACTTC. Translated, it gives CASTTGTGNYEQYF.

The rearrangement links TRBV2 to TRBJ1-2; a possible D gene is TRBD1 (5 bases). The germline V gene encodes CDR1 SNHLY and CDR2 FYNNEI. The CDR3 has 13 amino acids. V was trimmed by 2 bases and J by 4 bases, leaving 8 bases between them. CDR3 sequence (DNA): TGTGCCAGCAGTGAATCTGGGGCCTATGGCTACACCTTC. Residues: CASSESGAYGYTF.

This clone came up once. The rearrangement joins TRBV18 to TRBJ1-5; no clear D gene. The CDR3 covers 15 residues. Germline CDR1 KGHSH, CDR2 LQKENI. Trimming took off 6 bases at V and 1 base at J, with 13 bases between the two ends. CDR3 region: CASSPLGFSNQPQHF. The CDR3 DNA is TGTGCCAGCTCTCCCCTGGGCTTCAGCAATCAGCCCCAGCATTTT.

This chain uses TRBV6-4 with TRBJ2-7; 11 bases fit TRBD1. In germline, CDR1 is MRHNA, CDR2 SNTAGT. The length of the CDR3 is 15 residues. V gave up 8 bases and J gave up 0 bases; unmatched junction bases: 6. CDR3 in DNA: TGTGCCAGCGGGGGACAGGGGGTGTTCTCCTACGAGCAGTACTTC. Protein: CASGGQGVFSYEQYF.

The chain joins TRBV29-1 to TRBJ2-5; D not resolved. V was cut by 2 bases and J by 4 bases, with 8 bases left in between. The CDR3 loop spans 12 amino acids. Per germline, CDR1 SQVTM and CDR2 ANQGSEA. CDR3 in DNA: TGCAGCGTTGAACACGGATTAGAGACCCAGTACTTC. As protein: CSVEHGLETQYF.

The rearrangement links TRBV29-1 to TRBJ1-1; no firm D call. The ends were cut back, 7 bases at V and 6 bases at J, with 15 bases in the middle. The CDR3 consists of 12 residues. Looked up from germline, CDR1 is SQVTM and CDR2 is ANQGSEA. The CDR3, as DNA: TGCAGCGCCTGCCTGAGCTCAGCTGAAGCTTTCTTT. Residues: CSACLSSAEAFF.

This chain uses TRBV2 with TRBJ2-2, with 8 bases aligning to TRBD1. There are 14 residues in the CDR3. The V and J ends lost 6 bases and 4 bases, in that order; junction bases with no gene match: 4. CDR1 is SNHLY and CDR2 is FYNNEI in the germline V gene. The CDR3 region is CASRPDRGTGELFF. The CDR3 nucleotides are TGTGCCAGCAGGCCCGACAGGGGCACCGGGGAGCTGTTTTTT. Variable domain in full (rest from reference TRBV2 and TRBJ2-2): EPEVTQTPSHQVTQMGQEVILRCVPISNHLYFYWYRQILGQKVEFLVSFYNNEISEKSEIFDDQFSVERPDGSNFTLKIRSTKLEDSAMYFCASRPDRGTGELFFGEGSRLTVL.

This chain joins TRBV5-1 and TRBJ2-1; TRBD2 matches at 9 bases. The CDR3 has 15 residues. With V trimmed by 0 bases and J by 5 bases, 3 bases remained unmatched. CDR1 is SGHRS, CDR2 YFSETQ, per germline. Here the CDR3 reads CASSLVAGAHNEQFF. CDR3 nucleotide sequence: TGCGCCAGCAGCTTGGTAGCGGGGGCTCACAATGAGCAGTTCTTC.

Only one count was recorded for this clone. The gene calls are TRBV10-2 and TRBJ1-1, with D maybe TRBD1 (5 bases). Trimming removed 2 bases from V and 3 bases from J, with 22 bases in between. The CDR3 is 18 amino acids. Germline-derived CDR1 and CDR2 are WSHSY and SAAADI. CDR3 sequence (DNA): TGCGCCAGCAGTGAGCCGGGGGGTCCCTCCCTGTCGGACACTGAAGCTTTCTTT. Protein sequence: CASSEPGGPSLSDTEAFF.

The CDR3 reads CASSLQSGGQETQYF. CDR3 nucleotide sequence: TGTGCCAGCAGCTTGCAGTCGGGGGGGCAAGAGACCCAGTACTTC. V and J are TRBV7-6 and TRBJ2-5, with 8 bases aligning to TRBD2. The trim removed 3 bases at V and 2 bases at J, leaving 5 bases unmatched. The CDR3 is 15 residues long. The germline V gene encodes CDR1 SGHVS and CDR2 FNYEAQ. Full variable domain (rest looked up from reference TRBV7-6 and TRBJ2-5): GAGVSQSPRYKVTKRGQDVALRCDPISGHVSLYWYRQALGQGPEFLTYFNYEAQQDKSGLPNDRFSAERPEGSISTLTIQRTEQRDSAMYRCASSLQSGGQETQYFGPGTRLLVL.

The CDR3 is CASSTTGGRDLEKLFF. As DNA, the CDR3 is TGTGCCAGCAGCACGACAGGGGGTAGGGATTTAGAAAAACTGTTTTTT. V and J are TRBV5-6 and TRBJ1-4; 9 positions match TRBD1. This CDR3 spans 16 amino acids. Germline V gene lookup returns CDR1 SGHDT and CDR2 YYEEEE. V was pared by 4 bases and J by 8 bases, with 12 bases of the junction left unmatched.

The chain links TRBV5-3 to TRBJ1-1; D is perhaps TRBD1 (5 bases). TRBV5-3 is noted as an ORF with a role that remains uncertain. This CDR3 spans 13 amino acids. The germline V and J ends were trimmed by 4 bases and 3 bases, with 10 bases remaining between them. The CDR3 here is CARSAQGYTEAFF. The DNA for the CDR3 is TGTGCCAGAAGCGCTCAGGGTTACACTGAAGCTTTCTTT.

The CDR3 region is CASSWRTGSDTEAFF. In nucleotides, the CDR3 is TGTGCCAGCAGTTGGAGGACAGGGTCGGACACTGAAGCTTTCTTT. The genes are TRBV27 and TRBJ1-1; 8 nucleotides align to TRBD1. V shed 4 bases and J 3 bases; nucleotides not matched to a gene: 7. Germline V gene sequence: CDR1 MNHEY, CDR2 SMNVEV (reference sequence). This CDR3 spans 15 amino acids.

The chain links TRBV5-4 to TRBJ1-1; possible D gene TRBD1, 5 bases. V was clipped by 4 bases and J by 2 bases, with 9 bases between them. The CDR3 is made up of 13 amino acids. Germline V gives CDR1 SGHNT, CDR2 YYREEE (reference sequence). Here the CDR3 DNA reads TGTGCCAGCAGCGTGACAGCTAACACTGAAGCTTTCTTT. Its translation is CASSVTANTEAFF.

CDR3 in DNA: TGTGCCAGCTCACCACCTGGACGCAGGGGGGCCGTGGGTACGCAGTATTTT. Its translation: CASSPPGRRGAVGTQYF. The chain has TRBV18 and TRBJ2-3; D possibly corresponds to TRBD1 (7 bases). V was pared by 0 bases and J by 8 bases, with 21 bases between. There are 17 residues in the CDR3. Germline CDR1 KGHSH, CDR2 LQKENI.